These T cell receptor beta chains were read from a single sample in a study of T cell responses to AZD1222 COVID-19 vaccine. Produced via immunoSEQ multiplex PCR; TCRdb's table is partial and in-frame only. Of over 150,000 clones in the sample, about nine tenths were seen once. The material sequenced was peripheral blood, taken on day 0 of AZD1222 vaccination. These receptors were collected from an adult in good health. Each CDR3 is given with its conserved first and last residue. The D gene is left open where the match is weak. Clone size appears in some rows only: once, few, many, or a class for an expanded clone.

D: TRBD1
V: TRBV15
size: -
J: TRBJ1-1
DNA: TGTGCCACCAGCAGTCCCGGACAGGGCACTGAAGCTTTCTTT
CDR3: CATSSPGQGTEAFF

D: -
V: TRBV5-4
size: -
J: TRBJ2-2
DNA: TGTGCCAGCAGCTTGGAGGCGAACACCGGGGAGCTGTTTTTT
CDR3: CASSLEANTGELFF

D: TRBD1
V: TRBV28
size: few
J: TRBJ1-2
DNA: TGTGCCAGCAGTGGGACAGACAGCGTCTATGGCTACACCTTC
CDR3: CASSGTDSVYGYTF

D: -
V: TRBV2
size: -
J: TRBJ2-4
DNA: TGTGCCAGCAGAGAGGGGACACCCAAGGAGTACTTC
CDR3: CASREGTPKEYF

D: -
V: TRBV2
size: -
J: TRBJ1-6
DNA: TGTGCCAGCAGTTTCCAGGGGCAGGAGAATTCACCCCTCCACTTT
CDR3: CASSFQGQENSPLHF

D: TRBD1
V: TRBV5-5
size: -
J: TRBJ1-1
DNA: TGTGCCAGCAGCTTGCGGACAGGGAGCACTGAAGCTTTCTTT
CDR3: CASSLRTGSTEAFF

D: -
V: TRBV23-1
size: -
J: TRBJ1-2
DNA: TGCGCCAGCAGTCTGGTAGTGAGGGGCTATGGCTACACCTTC
CDR3: CASSLVVRGYGYTF

D: -
V: TRBV11-2
size: -
J: TRBJ1-5
DNA: TGTGCCAGCAGCTTAGCTCAGCCCCAGCATTTT
CDR3: CASSLAQPQHF

D: TRBD1
V: TRBV9
size: once
J: TRBJ2-5
DNA: TGTGCCAGCAGCTCCCGAAAACCGGGACAGGGGGCTTGGGAGACCCAGTACTTC
CDR3: CASSSRKPGQGAWETQYF

D: TRBD1
V: TRBV5-1
size: -
J: TRBJ1-2
DNA: TGCGCCAGCAGCCCCGACAGGGACGACAACTATGGCTACACCTTC
CDR3: CASSPDRDDNYGYTF

D: TRBD1
V: TRBV30
size: once
J: TRBJ1-2
DNA: TGTGCCTGTAGGACAGGGTCCCCCTATGGCTACACCTTC
CDR3: CACRTGSPYGYTF

D: -
V: TRBV29-1
size: -
J: TRBJ2-1
DNA: TGCAGCGTTGAATTGGACAATTTAGAATTCTTC
CDR3: CSVELDNLEFF

D: TRBD1
V: TRBV6-2/TRBV6-3
size: -
J: TRBJ1-5
DNA: TGTGCCAGCAGTTCGGGTCAGGGGGTGGGTCAGCCCCAGCATTTT
CDR3: CASSSGQGVGQPQHF

D: TRBD1
V: TRBV6-5
size: -
J: TRBJ1-2
DNA: TGTGCCAGCAGTCGACAGGGTAGCTATGGCTACACCTTC
CDR3: CASSRQGSYGYTF

D: -
V: TRBV5-1
size: once
J: TRBJ1-4
DNA: TGCGCCAGCCGCCGACAGGACGCTACTAATGAAAAACTGTTTTTT
CDR3: CASRRQDATNEKLFF

D: -
V: TRBV5-1
size: -
J: TRBJ1-4
DNA: TGCGCCAGCAGCTTGACAGGAATTAATGAAAAACTGTTTTTT
CDR3: CASSLTGINEKLFF

D: -
V: TRBV5-6
size: -
J: TRBJ1-4
DNA: TGTGCCAGCAGCCGCAGACTTAACCGGGGCAATGAAAAACTGTTTTTT
CDR3: CASSRRLNRGNEKLFF

D: -
V: TRBV7-3
size: -
J: TRBJ2-5
DNA: TGTGCCAGCAGCTTAGCGAGACAGGCGACCCAGTACTTC
CDR3: CASSLARQATQYF

D: -
V: TRBV28
size: -
J: TRBJ1-1
DNA: TGTGCCAGCAGTTTAAGGAGGCTTCTGAACACTGAAGCTTTCTTT
CDR3: CASSLRRLLNTEAFF

D: -
V: TRBV6-1
size: -
J: TRBJ1-3
DNA: TGTGCCAGCAGTGAAGCGGCCAACTCTGGAAACACCATATATTTT
CDR3: CASSEAANSGNTIYF

D: TRBD1
V: TRBV11-3
size: -
J: TRBJ1-1
DNA: TGTGCCAGCAGCTTATCTCAGGGGGCTGAAGCTTTCTTT
CDR3: CASSLSQGAEAFF

D: -
V: TRBV14
size: -
J: TRBJ1-2
DNA: TGTGCCAGCAGCCAAGGAAGAACAGCCATCTATGGCTACACCTTC
CDR3: CASSQGRTAIYGYTF

D: -
V: TRBV27
size: -
J: TRBJ2-7
DNA: TGTGCCAGCAGTTCCTCGCGCACCTACGAGCAGTACTTC
CDR3: CASSSSRTYEQYF

D: -
V: TRBV5-3
size: -
J: TRBJ1-3
DNA: TGTGCCAGAAGCTTGTCGAGGGGACACCGCTCTGGAAACACCATATATTTT
CDR3: CARSLSRGHRSGNTIYF

D: TRBD1
V: TRBV18
size: -
J: TRBJ1-1
DNA: TGTGCCAGCTCACCGGGGACAGGGGACACTGAAGCTTTCTTT
CDR3: CASSPGTGDTEAFF

D: -
V: TRBV28
size: -
J: TRBJ1-1
DNA: TGTGCCAGCAGTTCTCCAGAAGCTTTCTTT
CDR3: CASSSPEAFF

D: -
V: TRBV27
size: -
J: TRBJ2-1
DNA: TGTGCCAGCAGTTTCCTGAATGAGCAGTTCTTC
CDR3: CASSFLNEQFF

D: TRBD1
V: TRBV15
size: -
J: TRBJ1-4
DNA: TGTGCCACCAGCAAAGATGGGACAGGGGGCTATGAAAAACTGTTTTTT
CDR3: CATSKDGTGGYEKLFF

D: -
V: TRBV11-3
size: -
J: TRBJ1-6
DNA: TGTGCCAGCAGCCCGACCCGACGGAACTATAATTCACCCCTCCACTTT
CDR3: CASSPTRRNYNSPLHF

D: -
V: TRBV12-3/TRBV12-4
size: -
J: TRBJ2-7
DNA: TGTGCCAGCAGTACTAAGAGGTACGAGCAGTACTTC
CDR3: CASSTKRYEQYF

D: -
V: TRBV5-1
size: -
J: TRBJ2-1
DNA: TGCGCCAGCAGCTTGGCCCGGGACTCCTACAATGAGCAGTTCTTC
CDR3: CASSLARDSYNEQFF

D: TRBD1
V: TRBV5-4
size: -
J: TRBJ1-4
DNA: TGTGCCAGCAGCACCCCGGGACAGGGGGGGGAAAAACTGTTTTTT
CDR3: CASSTPGQGGEKLFF

D: -
V: TRBV14
size: -
J: TRBJ1-2
DNA: TGTGCCAGCAGCCAAGGTCGGCAACACCCCTATGGCTACACCTTC
CDR3: CASSQGRQHPYGYTF

D: -
V: TRBV18
size: -
J: TRBJ1-2
DNA: TGTGCCAGCTCAACCATCTATGGCTACACCTTC
CDR3: CASSTIYGYTF

D: TRBD1
V: TRBV7-9
size: -
J: TRBJ2-7
DNA: TGTGCCAGCAGCTTAGGTGTGGGCAGGGGGTCCTACGAGCAGTACTTC
CDR3: CASSLGVGRGSYEQYF

D: -
V: TRBV24-1
size: -
J: TRBJ1-2
DNA: TGTGCCACCAGTGATCCGAACGGGCCGAGCCTCAGCTACACCTTC
CDR3: CATSDPNGPSLSYTF

D: TRBD2
V: TRBV2
size: -
J: TRBJ2-5
DNA: TGTGCCAGCAGTCCGGGACTAGCGGATTCGGGGACCCAGTACTTC
CDR3: CASSPGLADSGTQYF

D: -
V: TRBV11-2
size: once
J: TRBJ1-1
DNA: TGTGCCAGCAGCTTCATACAGGGCGGGGGCACTGAAGCTTTCTTT
CDR3: CASSFIQGGGTEAFF

D: -
V: TRBV3-1/TRBV3-2
size: -
J: TRBJ1-4
DNA: TGTGCCAGCAGCCAAGATAAAGGGCGGGGCACCCCTAATGAAAAACTGTTTTTT
CDR3: CASSQDKGRGTPNEKLFF

D: TRBD2
V: TRBV7-3
size: -
J: TRBJ2-1
DNA: TGTGCCAGCAGCTCTAGCGGGGGGGTAAATGAGCAGTTCTTC
CDR3: CASSSSGGVNEQFF